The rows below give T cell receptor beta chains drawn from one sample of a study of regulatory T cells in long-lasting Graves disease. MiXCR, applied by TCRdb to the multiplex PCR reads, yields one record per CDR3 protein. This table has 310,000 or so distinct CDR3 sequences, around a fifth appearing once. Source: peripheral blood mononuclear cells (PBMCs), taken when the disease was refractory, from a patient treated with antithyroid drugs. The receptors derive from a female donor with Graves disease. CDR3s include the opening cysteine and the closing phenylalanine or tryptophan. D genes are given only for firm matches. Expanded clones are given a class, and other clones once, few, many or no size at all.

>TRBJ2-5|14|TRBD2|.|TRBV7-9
CASSLQLAEETQYF
TGTGCCAGCAGCCTCCAACTAGCGGAAGAGACCCAGTACTTC
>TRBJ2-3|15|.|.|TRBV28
CASSFSGVGTDTQYF
TGTGCCAGCAGTTTTTCGGGAGTCGGGACAGATACGCAGTATTTT
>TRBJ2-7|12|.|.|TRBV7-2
CASSPIGTLQYF
TGTGCCAGCAGCCCTATTGGCACACTCCAGTACTTC
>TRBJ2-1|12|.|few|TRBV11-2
CASSLVANEQFF
TGTGCCAGCAGCTTAGTCGCCAATGAGCAGTTCTTC
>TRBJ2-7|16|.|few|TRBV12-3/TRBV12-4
CASSLAENNPLYEQYF
TGTGCCAGCAGTTTAGCGGAAAATAATCCCCTCTACGAGCAGTACTTC
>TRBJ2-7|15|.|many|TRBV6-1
CASSERLTLTYEQYF
TGTGCCAGCAGTGAACGATTGACTCTGACCTACGAGCAGTACTTC
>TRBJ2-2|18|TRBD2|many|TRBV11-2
CASSLEPLAGEVTGELFF
TGTGCCAGCAGCTTAGAACCCCTAGCGGGAGAGGTCACCGGGGAGCTGTTTTTT
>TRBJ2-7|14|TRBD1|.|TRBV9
CASSVEDRGYEQYF
TGTGCCAGCAGCGTAGAGGACAGGGGATACGAGCAGTACTTC
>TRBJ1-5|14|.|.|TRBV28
CASSPGRYSQPQHF
TGTGCCAGCAGTCCCGGACGTTACAGTCAGCCCCAGCATTTT
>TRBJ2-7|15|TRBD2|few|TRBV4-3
CASSPRLAGGSEQYF
TGCGCCAGCAGCCCCCGACTAGCGGGAGGCAGCGAGCAGTACTTC
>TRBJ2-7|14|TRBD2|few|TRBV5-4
CASSHSGTSYEQYF
TGTGCCAGCAGCCATAGCGGGACTTCCTACGAGCAGTACTTC
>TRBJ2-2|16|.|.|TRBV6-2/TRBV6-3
CASSNTGTGDTGELFF
TGTGCCAGTTCGAACACGGGGACGGGCGACACCGGGGAGCTGTTTTTT
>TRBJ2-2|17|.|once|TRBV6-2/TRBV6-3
CASSESWEGTDTGELFF
TGTGCCAGCAGTGAATCCTGGGAAGGCACCGACACCGGGGAGCTGTTTTTT
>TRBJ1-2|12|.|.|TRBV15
CATSRTNYGYTF
TGTGCCACCAGCAGGACGAACTATGGCTACACCTTC
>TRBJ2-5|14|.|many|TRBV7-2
CASSFGPAQETQYF
TGTGCCAGCAGTTTTGGACCCGCCCAAGAGACCCAGTACTTC
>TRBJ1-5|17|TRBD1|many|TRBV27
CASRGMQGALINQPQHF
TGTGCCAGCAGGGGGATGCAGGGGGCCTTAATTAATCAGCCCCAGCATTTT
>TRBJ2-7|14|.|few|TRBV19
CASSIQGNSYEQYF
TGTGCCAGTAGTATTCAGGGGAACTCCTACGAGCAGTACTTC
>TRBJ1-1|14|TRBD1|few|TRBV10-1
CASSEYQGQAEAFF
TGCGCCAGCAGTGAGTACCAGGGACAGGCTGAAGCTTTCTTT
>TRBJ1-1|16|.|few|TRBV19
CASSRRKGGPGTEAFF
TGTGCCAGTAGTCGGAGAAAAGGTGGACCGGGCACTGAAGCTTTCTTT
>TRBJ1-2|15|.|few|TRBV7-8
CASPNLSDGNYGYTF
TGTGCCAGCCCCAACCTATCGGATGGGAACTATGGCTACACCTTC
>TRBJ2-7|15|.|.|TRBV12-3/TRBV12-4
CASSYFAGEPYEQYF
TGTGCCAGCAGTTACTTTGCAGGTGAACCCTACGAGCAGTACTTC
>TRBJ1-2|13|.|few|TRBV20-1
CSASPRDLYGYTF
TGCAGTGCTAGCCCCAGGGACCTCTATGGCTACACCTTC
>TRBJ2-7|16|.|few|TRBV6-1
CASSDAGAGSSYEQYF
TGTGCCAGCAGCGACGCGGGGGCCGGGAGCTCCTACGAGCAGTACTTC
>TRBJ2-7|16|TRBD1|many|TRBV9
CASSVGTGTGAYEQYF
TGTGCCAGCAGCGTAGGGACCGGGACAGGGGCCTACGAGCAGTACTTC
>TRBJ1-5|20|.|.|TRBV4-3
CASSQDLYGVGTFYNQPQHF
TGCGCCAGCAGCCAAGATCTGTATGGGGTGGGCACATTCTACAATCAGCCCCAGCATTTT
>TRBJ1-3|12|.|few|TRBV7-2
CASSSQGNTIYF
TGTGCCAGCAGCTCTCAGGGAAACACCATATATTTT
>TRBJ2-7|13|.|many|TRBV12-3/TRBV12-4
CASSSPYSYEQYF
TGTGCCAGCAGTTCCCCCTACAGCTACGAGCAGTACTTC
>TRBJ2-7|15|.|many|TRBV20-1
CSAWTKGGVSYEQYF
TGCAGTGCTTGGACCAAGGGTGGGGTCTCCTACGAGCAGTACTTC
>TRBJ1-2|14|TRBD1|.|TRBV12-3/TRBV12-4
CASSSPDRLGGYTF
TGTGCCAGCAGTTCGCCGGACAGGTTGGGTGGCTACACCTTC
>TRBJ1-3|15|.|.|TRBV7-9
CASSLVQASGNTIYF
TGTGCCAGCAGCTTAGTACAGGCCTCTGGAAACACCATATATTTT
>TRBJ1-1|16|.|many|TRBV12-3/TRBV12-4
CASSPGTRLMNTEAFF
TGTGCCAGCAGTCCTGGGACGAGACTAATGAACACTGAAGCTTTCTTT
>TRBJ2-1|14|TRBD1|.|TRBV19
CASSPGQYFDEQFF
TGTGCCAGTAGTCCGGGACAGTACTTCGATGAGCAGTTCTTC
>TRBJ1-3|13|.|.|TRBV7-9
CASSFAGRDTIYF
TGTGCCAGCAGCTTTGCCGGACGGGACACCATATATTTT
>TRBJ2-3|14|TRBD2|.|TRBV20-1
CSAGGGSGTDTQYF
TGCAGTGCCGGGGGGGGATCGGGCACAGATACGCAGTATTTT
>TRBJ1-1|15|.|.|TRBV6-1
CASSPPGEANTEAFF
TGTGCCAGCAGTCCCCCAGGGGAAGCGAACACTGAAGCTTTCTTT
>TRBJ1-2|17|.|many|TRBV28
CASSLMGLRDSSYGYTF
TGTGCCAGCAGCTTGATGGGACTACGGGATTCGAGCTATGGCTACACCTTC
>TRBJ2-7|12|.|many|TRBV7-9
CASSHSVNEQYF
TGTGCCAGCAGTCATAGCGTTAACGAGCAGTACTTC
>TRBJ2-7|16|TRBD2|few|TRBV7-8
CASSLEWTSGTYEQYF
TGTGCCAGCAGCTTGGAGTGGACTAGCGGGACCTACGAGCAGTACTTC
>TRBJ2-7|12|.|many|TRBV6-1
CASTHPSYEQYF
TGTGCCAGCACCCACCCCTCCTACGAGCAGTACTTC
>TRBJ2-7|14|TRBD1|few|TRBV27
CASSKQGLTYEQYF
TGTGCCAGCAGTAAACAGGGGTTGACCTACGAGCAGTACTTC
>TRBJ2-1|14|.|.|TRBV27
CASSLVLGRDEQFF
TGTGCCAGCAGTTTAGTGTTGGGAAGGGATGAGCAGTTCTTC